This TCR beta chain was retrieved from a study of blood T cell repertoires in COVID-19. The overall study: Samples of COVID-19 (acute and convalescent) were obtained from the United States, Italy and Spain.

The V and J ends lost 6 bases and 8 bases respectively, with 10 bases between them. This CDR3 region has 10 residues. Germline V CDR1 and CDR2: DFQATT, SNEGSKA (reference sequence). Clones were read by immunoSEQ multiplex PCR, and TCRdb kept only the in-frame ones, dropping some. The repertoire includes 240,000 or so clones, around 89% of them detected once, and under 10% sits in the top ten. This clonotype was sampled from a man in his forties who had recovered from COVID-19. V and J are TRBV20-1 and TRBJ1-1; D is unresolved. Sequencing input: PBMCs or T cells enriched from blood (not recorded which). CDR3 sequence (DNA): TGCAGTGCCCGAGCGGGGGAAGCTTTCTTT. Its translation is CSARAGEAFF.